The clone carrying this TCR beta chain was seen ten or more times. The data derive from a study of T cells after yellow fever vaccination. MiXCR was run by TCRdb on the 5' RACE reads, yielding one entry per CDR3 protein. There are a few hundred thousand distinct CDR3 sequences in the sample; roughly 8% occur only once, and around 17% lies in the top ten. CDR1 and CDR2 from the germline V gene are SGHRS and YFSETQ. The V and J ends lost 6 bases and 5 bases respectively, with 20 bases between them. The CDR3 runs to 15 residues. This clonotype was sampled from a man younger than 35 who received the YFV17D yellow fever vaccine. The chain combines TRBV5-1 with TRBJ2-5; maybe TRBD2 (7 bases). The sample was PBMCs, taken about 49 days after the first yellow fever vaccination. The CDR3 DNA reads as TGCGCCAGCAACCCTGGGAGGGGGGGGGCCGAGACCCAGTACTTC. The encoded protein is CASNPGRGGAETQYF.